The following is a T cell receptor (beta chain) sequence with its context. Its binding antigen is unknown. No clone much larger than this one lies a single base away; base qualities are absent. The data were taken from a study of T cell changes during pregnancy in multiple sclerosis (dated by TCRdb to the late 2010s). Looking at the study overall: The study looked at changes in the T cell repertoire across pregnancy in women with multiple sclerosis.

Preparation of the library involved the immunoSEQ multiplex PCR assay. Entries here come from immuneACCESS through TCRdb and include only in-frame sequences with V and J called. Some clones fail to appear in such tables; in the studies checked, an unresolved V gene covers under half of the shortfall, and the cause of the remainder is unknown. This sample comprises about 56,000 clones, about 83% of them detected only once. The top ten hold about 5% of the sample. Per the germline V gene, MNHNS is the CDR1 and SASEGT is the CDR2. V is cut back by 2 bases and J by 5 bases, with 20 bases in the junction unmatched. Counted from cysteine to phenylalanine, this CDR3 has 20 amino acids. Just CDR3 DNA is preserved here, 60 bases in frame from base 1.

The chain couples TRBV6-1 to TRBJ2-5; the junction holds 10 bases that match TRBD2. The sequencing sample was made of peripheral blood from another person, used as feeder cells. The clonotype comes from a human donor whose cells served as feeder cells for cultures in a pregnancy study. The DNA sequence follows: TGTGCCAGCAGTGAAAAGATAGTGCTGGTGGAGCGGGGGGGCCCCGAGACCCAGTACTTC. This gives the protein CASSEKIVLVERGGPETQYF.